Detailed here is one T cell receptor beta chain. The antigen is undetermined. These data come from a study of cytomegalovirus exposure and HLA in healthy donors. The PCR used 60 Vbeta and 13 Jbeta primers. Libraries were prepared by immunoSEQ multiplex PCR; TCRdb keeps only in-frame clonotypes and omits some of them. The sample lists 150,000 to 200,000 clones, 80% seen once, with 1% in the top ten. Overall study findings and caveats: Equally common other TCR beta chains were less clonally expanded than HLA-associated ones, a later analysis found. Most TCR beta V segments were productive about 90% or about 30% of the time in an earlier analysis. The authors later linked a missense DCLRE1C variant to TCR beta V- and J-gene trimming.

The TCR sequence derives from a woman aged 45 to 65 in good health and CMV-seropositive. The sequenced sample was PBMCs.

For the CDR3, the DNA is TGCAGCGTACGGACAGGTGGTGAAAAACTGTTTTTT. Its protein is CSVRTGGEKLFF. The chain joins TRBV29-1 to TRBJ1-4, with 7 bases that match TRBD1. The CDR3 runs 12 residues. The V segment lost 6 bases and the J segment 7 bases; nucleotides outside the gene matches: 5. CDR1 and CDR2 (germline): SQVTM, ANQGSEA.